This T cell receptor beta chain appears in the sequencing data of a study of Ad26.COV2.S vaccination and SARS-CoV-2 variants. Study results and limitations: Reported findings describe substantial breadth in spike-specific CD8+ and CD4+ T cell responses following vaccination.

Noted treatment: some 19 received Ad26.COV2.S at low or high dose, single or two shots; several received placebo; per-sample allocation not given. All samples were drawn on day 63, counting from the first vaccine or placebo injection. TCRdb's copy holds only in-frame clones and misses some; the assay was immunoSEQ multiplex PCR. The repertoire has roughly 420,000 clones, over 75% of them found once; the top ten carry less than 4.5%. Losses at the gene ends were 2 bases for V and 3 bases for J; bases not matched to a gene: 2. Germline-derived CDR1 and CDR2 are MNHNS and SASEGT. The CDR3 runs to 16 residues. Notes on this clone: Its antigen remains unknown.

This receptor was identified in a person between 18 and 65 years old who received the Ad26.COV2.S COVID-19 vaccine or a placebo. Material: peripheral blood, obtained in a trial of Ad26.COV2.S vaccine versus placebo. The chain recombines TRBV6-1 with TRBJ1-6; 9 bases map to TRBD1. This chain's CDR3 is CASSEWDRDYNSPLHF. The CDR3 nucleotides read TGTGCCAGCAGTGAATGGGACAGGGACTATAATTCACCCCTCCACTTT.